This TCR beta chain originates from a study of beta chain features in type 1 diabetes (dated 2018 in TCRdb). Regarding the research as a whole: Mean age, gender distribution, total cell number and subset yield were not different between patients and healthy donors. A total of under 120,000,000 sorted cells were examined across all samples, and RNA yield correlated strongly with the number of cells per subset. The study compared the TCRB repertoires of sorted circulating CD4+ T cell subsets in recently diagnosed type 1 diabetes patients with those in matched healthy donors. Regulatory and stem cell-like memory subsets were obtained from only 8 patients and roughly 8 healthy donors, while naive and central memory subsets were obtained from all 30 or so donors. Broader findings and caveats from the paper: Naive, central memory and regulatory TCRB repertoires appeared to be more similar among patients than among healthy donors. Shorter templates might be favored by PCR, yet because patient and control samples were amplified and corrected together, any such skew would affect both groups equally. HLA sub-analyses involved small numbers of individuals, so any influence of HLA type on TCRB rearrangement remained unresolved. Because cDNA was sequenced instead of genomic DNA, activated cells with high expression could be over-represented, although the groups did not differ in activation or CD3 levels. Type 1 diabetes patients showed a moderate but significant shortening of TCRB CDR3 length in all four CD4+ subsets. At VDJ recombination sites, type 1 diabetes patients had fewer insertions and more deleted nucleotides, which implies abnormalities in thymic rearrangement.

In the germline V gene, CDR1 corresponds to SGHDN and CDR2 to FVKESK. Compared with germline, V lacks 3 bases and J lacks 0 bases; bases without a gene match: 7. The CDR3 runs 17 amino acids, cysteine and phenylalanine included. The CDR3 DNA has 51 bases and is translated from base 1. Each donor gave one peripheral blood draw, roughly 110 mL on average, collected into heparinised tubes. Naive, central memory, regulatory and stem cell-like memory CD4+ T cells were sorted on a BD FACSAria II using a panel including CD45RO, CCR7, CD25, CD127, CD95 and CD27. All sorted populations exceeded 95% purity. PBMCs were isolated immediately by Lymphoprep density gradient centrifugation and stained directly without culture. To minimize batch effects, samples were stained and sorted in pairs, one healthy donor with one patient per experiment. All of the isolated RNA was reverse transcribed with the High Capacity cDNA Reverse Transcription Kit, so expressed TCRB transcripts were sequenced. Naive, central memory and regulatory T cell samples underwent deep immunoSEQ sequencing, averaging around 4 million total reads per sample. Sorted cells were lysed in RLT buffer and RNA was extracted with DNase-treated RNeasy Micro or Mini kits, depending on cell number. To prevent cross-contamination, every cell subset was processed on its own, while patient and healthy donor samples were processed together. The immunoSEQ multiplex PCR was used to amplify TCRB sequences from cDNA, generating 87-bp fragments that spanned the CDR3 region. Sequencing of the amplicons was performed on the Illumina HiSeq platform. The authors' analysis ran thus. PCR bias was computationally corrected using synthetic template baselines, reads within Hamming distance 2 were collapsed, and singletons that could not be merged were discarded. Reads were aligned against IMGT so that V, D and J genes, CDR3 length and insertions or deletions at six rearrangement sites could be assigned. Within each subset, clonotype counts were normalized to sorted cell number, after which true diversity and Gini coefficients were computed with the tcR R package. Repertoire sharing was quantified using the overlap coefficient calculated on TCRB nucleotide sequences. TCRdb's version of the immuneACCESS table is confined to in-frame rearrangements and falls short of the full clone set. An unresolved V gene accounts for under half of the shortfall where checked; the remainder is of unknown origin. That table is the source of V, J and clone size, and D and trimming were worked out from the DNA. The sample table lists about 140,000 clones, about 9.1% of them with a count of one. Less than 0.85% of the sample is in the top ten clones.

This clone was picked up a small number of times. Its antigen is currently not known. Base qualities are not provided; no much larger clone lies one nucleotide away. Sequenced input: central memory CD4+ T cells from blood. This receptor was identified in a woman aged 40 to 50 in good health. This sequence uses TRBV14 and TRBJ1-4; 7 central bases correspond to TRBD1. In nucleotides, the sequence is TGTGCCAGCAGCCAGGCGGGACAGCACTCAACTAATGAAAAACTGTTTTTT. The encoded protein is CASSQAGQHSTNEKLFF.